These T cell receptor beta chains were read from a single sample in a study of human T cells and chemical hapten exposure. TCRdb reanalysed the RACE reads using MiXCR and keeps one entry per CDR3 protein. Of 35,000 to 45,000 distinct CDR3 sequences detected, roughly an eighth appear once; the ten largest clones hold 2% to 2.5%. Specimen: whole blood, collected in connection with sensitization to the hapten diphenylcyclopropenone (DPC). All receptors come from a woman between 40 and 50 years old with alopecia areata. Some clones in this sample may be carry-over from other donors' samples. CDR3s include the opening cysteine and the closing phenylalanine or tryptophan. Fields, in order: D gene, J gene, V gene, clone size, CDR3 DNA, CDR3 protein. The D gene is left open where the match is weak. The listing skips clone size in some rows; elsewhere it reads once, few, many or a size class.

TRBD1	TRBJ2-7	TRBV9	many	TGTGCCAGCAGCGGCGGGACAGGGGGGGAGCAGTACTTC	CASSGGTGGEQYF
TRBD1	TRBJ2-7	TRBV12-3/TRBV12-4	few	TGTGCCAGCAGTAAGGCGGGACAGGGGACCTACGAGCAGTACTTC	CASSKAGQGTYEQYF
NA	TRBJ1-3	TRBV5-1	many	TGCGCCAGCAGCTTGAGCGGTAACTCTGGAAACACCATATATTTT	CASSLSGNSGNTIYF
TRBD2	TRBJ2-3	TRBV2	NA	TGTGCCAGCCAGCGGGACCAGGATACGCAGTATTTT	CASQRDQDTQYF
NA	TRBJ1-4	TRBV27	NA	TGTGCCAGCAGTCCCCAACCAGGATCACCTAATGAAAAACTGTTTTTT	CASSPQPGSPNEKLFF
NA	TRBJ2-7	TRBV28	NA	TGTGCCAGTTTACCCACCCCTACAACAGAATTCCTGTACTTC	CASLPTPTTEFLYF
TRBD2	TRBJ2-3	TRBV10-1	many	TGCGCCAGCAGTGAGTTCCCAAATGGGGGGGCGCAGTATTTT	CASSEFPNGGAQYF
NA	TRBJ1-4	TRBV10-3	NA	TGTGCCACCTCGACAGCAACTAATGAAAAACTGTTTTTT	CATSTATNEKLFF
TRBD1	TRBJ2-2	TRBV14	few	TGTGCCAGCAGCCGGGACAGGGTAACCGGGGAGCTGTTTTTT	CASSRDRVTGELFF
NA	TRBJ2-3	TRBV6-1	few	TGTGCCAGCAGTGTACAGGGAGGGAGTAGCACAGATACGCAGTATTTT	CASSVQGGSSTDTQYF
NA	TRBJ2-7	TRBV19	many	TGTGCCAGTAGTGCAACCCTCGAACCGGCCTACGAGCAGTACTTC	CASSATLEPAYEQYF
TRBD2	TRBJ2-7	TRBV28	NA	TGTGCCAGCAGTGGGTCGGGAGGACTCTACGAGCAGTACTTC	CASSGSGGLYEQYF
NA	TRBJ2-2	TRBV4-1	few	TGCGCCAGCAGCCCTTTCGGAAGTTTCACCGGGGAGCTGTTTTTT	CASSPFGSFTGELFF
TRBD2	TRBJ2-3	TRBV10-3	NA	TGTGCCATCAGAGGACTAGCAGATAGCACAGATACGCAGTATTTT	CAIRGLADSTDTQYF
TRBD2	TRBJ2-7	TRBV28	NA	TGTGCCAGCAGGGGAGGGGCAGGGTGGACCTACGAGCAGTACTTC	CASRGGAGWTYEQYF
TRBD2	TRBJ2-7	TRBV3-1	NA	TGTGCCAGCAGCCCTCGACTAGCCGCCTCCTACGAGCAGTACTTC	CASSPRLAASYEQYF
NA	TRBJ2-7	TRBV29-1	NA	TGCAGCGTCTTAGACGGAAACTACGAGCAGTACTTC	CSVLDGNYEQYF
TRBD2	TRBJ2-1	TRBV5-1	few	TGCGCCAGCAGCTCCTCCGGAGGACTAGCGGGAAACAATGAGCAGTTCTTC	CASSSSGGLAGNNEQFF
TRBD2	TRBJ2-5	TRBV6-1	NA	TGTGCCAGCAGTAGGCTAGCGGAAGAGACCCAGTACTTC	CASSRLAEETQYF
TRBD1	TRBJ2-5	TRBV4-1	NA	TGCGCCAGCAGCCCCCCGGGACAGCAAGAGACCCAGTACTTC	CASSPPGQQETQYF
TRBD2	TRBJ2-1	TRBV18	NA	TGTGCCAGCTCCCCAAGGGAGGGTGGTGAGCAGTTCTTC	CASSPREGGEQFF
TRBD2	TRBJ2-1	TRBV18	many	TGTGCCAGCTCACCGGGTAGCGGGCTTACCTACAATGAGCAGTTCTTC	CASSPGSGLTYNEQFF
TRBD2	TRBJ2-7	TRBV9	few	TGTGCCAGCAGCGTAGGAGTACTAGCGGGGGGTTACGAGCAGTACTTC	CASSVGVLAGGYEQYF
NA	TRBJ2-7	TRBV3-1	medium-sized	TGTGCCAGCAGCCAAGATCGGTACGAGCAGTACTTC	CASSQDRYEQYF
NA	TRBJ1-6	TRBV7-2	NA	TGTGCCAGCAGCTTATTAGGTTCACCCCTCCACTTT	CASSLLGSPLHF
NA	TRBJ2-7	TRBV2	few	TGTGCCAGCAGTGGGACCAGGAACGAGCAGTACTTC	CASSGTRNEQYF
NA	TRBJ1-1	TRBV12-3/TRBV12-4	many	TGTGCCAGCAGTCCCCTAGGGGGGAACACTGAAGCTTTCTTT	CASSPLGGNTEAFF
TRBD1	TRBJ1-1	TRBV6-5	NA	TGTGCCAGCAGTACCCCAGGCGGACAGGGGCCTGATATGAACACTGAAGCTTTCTTT	CASSTPGGQGPDMNTEAFF
TRBD1	TRBJ1-1	TRBV6-8	many	TGTGCCAGCAGACCTACAGGGGGCACTGAAGCTTTCTTT	CASRPTGGTEAFF
NA	TRBJ1-1	TRBV27	few	TGTGCCAGCAGTGGAAGAACATTGAACACTGAAGCTTTCTTT	CASSGRTLNTEAFF
TRBD2	TRBJ2-1	TRBV28	few	TGTGCCAGCAAACTAGCGGGGAGGAATGAGCAGTTCTTC	CASKLAGRNEQFF
NA	TRBJ1-1	TRBV7-9	NA	TGTGCCAGCAGCTTAGGGCAGACCCACACTGAAGCTTTCTTT	CASSLGQTHTEAFF
NA	TRBJ1-4	TRBV2	NA	TGTGCCAGCTACGGGAAAGGGGCAACTAATGAAAAACTGTTTTTT	CASYGKGATNEKLFF
NA	TRBJ2-5	TRBV29-1	few	TGCAGCGTCTCTCAGTACCAAGAGACCCAGTACTTC	CSVSQYQETQYF
NA	TRBJ1-1	TRBV30	NA	TGTGCCTGGAGTGTCCCCGCAGGAGGCACTGAAGCTTTCTTT	CAWSVPAGGTEAFF